In its sample, the clone carrying this T cell receptor beta chain was seen a few times. The CDR3 is made up of 13 amino acids. Per germline, CDR1 SQVTM and CDR2 ANQGSEA. The V end lost 4 bases, the J end lost 2 bases, and 6 bases lay between the germline ends. The data originate from a study of T cells after yellow fever vaccination. TCRdb recomputed calls from the 5' RACE reads with MiXCR, one row per CDR3 protein. The table records some 110,000 distinct CDR3 sequences, 8.4% of them present only once. The specimen was CD8+ T cells sorted from PBMCs, collected 45 days after the yellow fever booster vaccination. This sequence originates from a man aged 25-45 years who received the YFV17D yellow fever vaccine. The chain employs TRBV29-1 and TRBJ2-6; D is uncertain. CDR3 sequence: CSVVTPGANVLTF. CDR3 coding DNA: TGCAGCGTTGTTACCCCTGGGGCCAACGTCCTGACTTTC.